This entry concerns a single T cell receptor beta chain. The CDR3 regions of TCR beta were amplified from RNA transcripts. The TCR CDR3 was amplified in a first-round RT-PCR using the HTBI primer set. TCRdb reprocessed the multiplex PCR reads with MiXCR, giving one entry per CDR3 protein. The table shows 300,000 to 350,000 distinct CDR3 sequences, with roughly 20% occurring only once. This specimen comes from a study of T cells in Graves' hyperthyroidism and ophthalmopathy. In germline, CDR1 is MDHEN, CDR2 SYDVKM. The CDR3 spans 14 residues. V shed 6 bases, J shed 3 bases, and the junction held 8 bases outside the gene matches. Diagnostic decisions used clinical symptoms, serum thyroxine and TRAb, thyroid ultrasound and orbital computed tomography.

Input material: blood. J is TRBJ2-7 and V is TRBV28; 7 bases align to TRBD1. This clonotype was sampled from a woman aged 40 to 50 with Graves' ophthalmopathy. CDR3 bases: TGTGCCAGCAGCCGACAGGGTTCGTTCTACGAGCAGTACTTC. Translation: CASSRQGSFYEQYF.